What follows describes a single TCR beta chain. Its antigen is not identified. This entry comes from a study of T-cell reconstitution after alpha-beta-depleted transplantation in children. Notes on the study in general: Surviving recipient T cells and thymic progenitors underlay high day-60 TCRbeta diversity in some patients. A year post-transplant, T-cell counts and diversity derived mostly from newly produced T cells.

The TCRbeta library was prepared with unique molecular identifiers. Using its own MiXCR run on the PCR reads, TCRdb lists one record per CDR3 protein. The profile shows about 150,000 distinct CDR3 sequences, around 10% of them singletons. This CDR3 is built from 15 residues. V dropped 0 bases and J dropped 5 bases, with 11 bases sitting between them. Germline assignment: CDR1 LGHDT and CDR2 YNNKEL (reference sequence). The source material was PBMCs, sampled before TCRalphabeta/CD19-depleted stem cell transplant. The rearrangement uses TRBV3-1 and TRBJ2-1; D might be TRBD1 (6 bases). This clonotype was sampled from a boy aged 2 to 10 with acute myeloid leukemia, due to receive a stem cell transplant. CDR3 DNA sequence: TGTGCCAGCAGCCAAGAACAGGGTGTCCACAATGAGCAGTTCTTC. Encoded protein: CASSQEQGVHNEQFF.